The rows below give T cell receptor beta chains drawn from one sample of a study of CD8 T cell repertoires and HIV-1 epitope variants. The table came from immunoSEQ multiplex PCR; TCRdb's copy has only in-frame clones and leaves some out. The repertoire holds 4,500 to 6,000 clones, with 50% to 75% as singletons. These receptors lack a known antigen. The sample comprised cultured CD8+ T cells derived from PBMCs. The receptors stem from a male donor with HIV. CDR3s include the opening cysteine and the closing phenylalanine or tryptophan. Each record gives: clone size, V gene, J gene, D gene, CDR3 length, CDR3 DNA, CDR3 protein. The D gene is left open where the match is weak. Where a row states a size, it is once, few, many or the class of an expanded clone; other rows omit it.

.	TRBV9	TRBJ2-6	.	14	TGTGCCAGCAGCGATGGGCCTGGGGCCAACGTCCTGACTTTC	CASSDGPGANVLTF
.	TRBV18	TRBJ2-7	.	13	TGTGCCAGCTCACTAGGCTTATCCTACGAGCAGTACTTC	CASSLGLSYEQYF
medium-sized	TRBV19	TRBJ2-6	TRBD1	15	TGTGCCAGTGGGACAGGGGGCTCTGGGGCCAACGTCCTGACTTTC	CASGTGGSGANVLTF
.	TRBV9	TRBJ2-1	.	15	TGTGCCAGCAGCGTAGGGTCGGGGTTCTACAATGAGCAGTTCTTC	CASSVGSGFYNEQFF
.	TRBV7-6	TRBJ1-4	.	13	TGTGCCAGCAGCTTTATAGGGGGAGAAAAACTGTTTTTT	CASSFIGGEKLFF
once	TRBV5-1	TRBJ2-5	.	12	TGCGCCAGCAGCTTGGCCGGAGAGACCCAGTACTTC	CASSLAGETQYF
.	TRBV5-6	TRBJ1-2	.	13	TGTGCCAGCAGCTTGGGGGAGCTCTATGGCTACACCTTC	CASSLGELYGYTF
.	TRBV7-9	TRBJ2-1	TRBD1	15	TGTGCCAGCAGCCCCGACAGGGGATCTGATAATGAGCAGTTCTTC	CASSPDRGSDNEQFF
.	TRBV6-5	TRBJ1-1	TRBD1	15	TGTGCCAGCAGTTACTCGACAGGGGGCAACGCTGAAGCTTTCTTT	CASSYSTGGNAEAFF
.	TRBV7-2	TRBJ2-4	.	16	TGTGCCAGCAGCTTAGCCTCAGGGGCAGCCAAAAACATTCAGTACTTC	CASSLASGAAKNIQYF
once	TRBV11-2	TRBJ2-3	.	16	TGTGCCAGCAGCTTAGTAGGGCGGGGATCCACAGATACGCAGTATTTT	CASSLVGRGSTDTQYF
once	TRBV7-6	TRBJ1-1	.	12	TGTGCCAGCAGCAGCGCCGGGACTGAAGCTTTCTTT	CASSSAGTEAFF
.	TRBV7-2	TRBJ1-5	.	16	TGTGCCAGCAGCTTAGTTTCGGGGATAGGAAATCAGCCCCAGCATTTT	CASSLVSGIGNQPQHF
.	TRBV5-6	TRBJ2-1	.	17	TGTGCCAGCAGCTTGGGAGGAGGTAGCGGACCGTACAATGAGCAGTTCTTC	CASSLGGGSGPYNEQFF
.	TRBV18	TRBJ2-2	.	12	TGTGCCAGCTCAGAAAACACCGGGGAGCTGTTTTTT	CASSENTGELFF
.	TRBV27	TRBJ1-1	TRBD1	14	TGTGCCAGCGGCGACAGGGGCGGTAACACTGAAGCTTTCTTT	CASGDRGGNTEAFF
.	TRBV6-1	TRBJ1-5	TRBD1	20	TGTGCCAGCAGTGAAGCGCTTCGGTGGCGGGGGGGACAGATCAATCAGCCCCAGCATTTT	CASSEALRWRGGQINQPQHF
.	TRBV27	TRBJ2-2	TRBD1	16	TGTGCCAGCAGTCCGGGACAGCTAACGTACACCGGGGAGCTGTTTTTT	CASSPGQLTYTGELFF
.	TRBV9	TRBJ2-1	.	15	TGTGCCAGCAGCGTAACTGCGGGGACCTACAATGAGCAGTTCTTC	CASSVTAGTYNEQFF
.	TRBV5-4	TRBJ2-3	.	15	TGTGCCAGCAGCTTGTCGGCGGGGGCACCAGATACGCAGTATTTT	CASSLSAGAPDTQYF
.	TRBV11-2	TRBJ2-2	TRBD1	15	TGTGCCAGCAGCTACCGACAGGGGGCCACCGGGGAGCTGTTTTTT	CASSYRQGATGELFF
.	TRBV28	TRBJ2-2	.	15	TGTGCCAGCAGTTCCATAGCGGATAACACCGGGGAGCTGTTTTTT	CASSSIADNTGELFF
.	TRBV5-5	TRBJ2-1	.	15	TGTGCCAGCAGCTTGGACGGCGGGATGAGCCGCGAGCAGTTCTTC	CASSLDGGMSREQFF
few	TRBV28	TRBJ1-2	.	13	TGTGCCAGCAGTTTTGGGACCTTCTATGGCTACACCTTC	CASSFGTFYGYTF
.	TRBV19	TRBJ2-1	.	16	TGTGCCAGTAGTGCAGCCTGGGGCGGGCGTTACAATGAGCAGTTCTTC	CASSAAWGGRYNEQFF
medium-sized	TRBV6-5	TRBJ1-5	.	15	TGTGCCAGCAGTGGGGGGCAGGGGATACATCAGCCCCAGCATTTT	CASSGGQGIHQPQHF
.	TRBV2	TRBJ2-1	.	18	TGTGCCAGCAGTGAAGTGCTACCCGGTAGCTCCTACAATAATGAGCAGTTCTTC	CASSEVLPGSSYNNEQFF
.	TRBV11-3	TRBJ2-5	.	12	TGTGCCAGCAGCAAGACAGAAGAGACCCAGTACTTC	CASSKTEETQYF
.	TRBV9	TRBJ2-5	TRBD1	15	TGTGCCAGCAGCGTGGGGGACAGGGCCCAAGAGACCCAGTACTTC	CASSVGDRAQETQYF